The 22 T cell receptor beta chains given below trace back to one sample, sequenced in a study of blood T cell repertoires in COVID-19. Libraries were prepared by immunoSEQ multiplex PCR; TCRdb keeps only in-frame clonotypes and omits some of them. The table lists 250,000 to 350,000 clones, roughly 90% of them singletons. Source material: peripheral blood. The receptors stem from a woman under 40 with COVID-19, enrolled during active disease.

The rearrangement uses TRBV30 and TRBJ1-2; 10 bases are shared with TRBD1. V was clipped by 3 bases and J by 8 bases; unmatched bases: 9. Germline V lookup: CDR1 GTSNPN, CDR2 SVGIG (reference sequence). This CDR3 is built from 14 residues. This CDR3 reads CAWSVGTGVDGYTF. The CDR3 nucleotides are TGTGCCTGGAGCGTAGGGACAGGGGTTGACGGCTACACCTTC.

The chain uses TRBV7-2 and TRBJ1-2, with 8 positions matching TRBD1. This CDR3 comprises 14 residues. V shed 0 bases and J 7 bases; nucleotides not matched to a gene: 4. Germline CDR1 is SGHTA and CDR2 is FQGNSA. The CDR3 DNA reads TGTGCCAGCAGCTTAGCCCGGACAGGGATTGGCTACACCTTC. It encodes CASSLARTGIGYTF.

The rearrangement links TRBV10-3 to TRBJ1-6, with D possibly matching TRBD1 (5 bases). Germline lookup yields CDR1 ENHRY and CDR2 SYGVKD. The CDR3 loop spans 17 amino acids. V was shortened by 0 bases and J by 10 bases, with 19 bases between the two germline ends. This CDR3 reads CAISESMGQGTGSPLHF. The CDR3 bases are TGTGCCATCAGTGAGTCAATGGGGCAGGGAACCGGCTCACCCCTCCACTTT.

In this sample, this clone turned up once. The CDR3 loop reads CASSSDSNQPQHF. The CDR3, as DNA: TGTGCCAGCAGCTCAGATAGCAATCAGCCCCAGCATTTT. The rearrangement uses TRBV7-2 and TRBJ1-5; no clear D gene. Looked up from germline, CDR1 is SGHTA and CDR2 is FQGNSA. The ends were cut back, 4 bases at V and 0 bases at J, with 4 bases in the middle. This CDR3 spans 13 amino acids.

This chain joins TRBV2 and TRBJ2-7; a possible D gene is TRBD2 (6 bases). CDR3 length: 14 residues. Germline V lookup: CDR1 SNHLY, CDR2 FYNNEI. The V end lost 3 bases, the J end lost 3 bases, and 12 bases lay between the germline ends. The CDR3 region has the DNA TGTGCCAGCAGTGAGACTAGTTCGTTCTACGAGCAGTACTTC. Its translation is CASSETSSFYEQYF.

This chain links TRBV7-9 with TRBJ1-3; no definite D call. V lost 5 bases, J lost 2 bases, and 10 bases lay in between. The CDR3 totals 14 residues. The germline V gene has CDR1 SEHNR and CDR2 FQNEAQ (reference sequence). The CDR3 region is CASSRDSAGNTIYF. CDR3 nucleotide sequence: TGTGCCAGCAGCCGAGACTCCGCTGGAAACACCATATATTTT.

The CDR3 coding sequence is TGCGCCAGCAGCCCGGGGATTAGCTCCTACAATGAGCAGTTCTTC. Translation: CASSPGISSYNEQFF. The chain has TRBV5-1 and TRBJ2-1; D is perhaps TRBD2 (5 bases). There are 15 residues in the CDR3. V lost 4 bases to trimming and J lost 0 bases, with 11 bases between them. From germline, CDR1 is SGHRS and CDR2 YFSETQ.

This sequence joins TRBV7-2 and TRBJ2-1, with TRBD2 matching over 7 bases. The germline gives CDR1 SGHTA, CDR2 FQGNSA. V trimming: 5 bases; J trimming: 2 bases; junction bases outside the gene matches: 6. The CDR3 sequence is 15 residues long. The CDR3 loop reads CASSVLAETYNEQFF. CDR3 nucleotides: TGTGCCAGCAGCGTGCTAGCGGAGACCTACAATGAGCAGTTCTTC.

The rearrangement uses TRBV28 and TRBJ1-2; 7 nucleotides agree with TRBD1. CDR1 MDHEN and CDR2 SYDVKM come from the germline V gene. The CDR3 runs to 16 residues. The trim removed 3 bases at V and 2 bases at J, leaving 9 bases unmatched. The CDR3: CASSFWGEGANYGYTF. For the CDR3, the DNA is TGTGCCAGCAGTTTTTGGGGAGAGGGGGCCAACTATGGCTACACCTTC.

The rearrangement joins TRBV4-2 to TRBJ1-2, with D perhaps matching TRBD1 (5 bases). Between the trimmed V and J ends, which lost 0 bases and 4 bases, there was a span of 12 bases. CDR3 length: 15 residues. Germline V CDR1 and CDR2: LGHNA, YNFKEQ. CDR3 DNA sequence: TGTGCCAGCAGCCAAGATCGTCGGGACTTCTATGGCTACACCTTC. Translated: CASSQDRRDFYGYTF.

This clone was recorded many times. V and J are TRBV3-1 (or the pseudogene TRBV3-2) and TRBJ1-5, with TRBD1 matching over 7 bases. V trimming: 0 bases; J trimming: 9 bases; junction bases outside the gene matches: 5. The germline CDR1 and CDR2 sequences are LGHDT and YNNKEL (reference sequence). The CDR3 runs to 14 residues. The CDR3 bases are TGTGCCAGCAGCCAAGATCACAGGGGACGGCCCCAGCATTTT. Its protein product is CASSQDHRGRPQHF.

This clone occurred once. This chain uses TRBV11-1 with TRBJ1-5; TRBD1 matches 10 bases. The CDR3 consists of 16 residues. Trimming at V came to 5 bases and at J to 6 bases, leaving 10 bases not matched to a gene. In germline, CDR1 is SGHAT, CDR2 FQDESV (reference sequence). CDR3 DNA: TGTGCCAGCAGCATACTCGGGACAGGGGTCTCTCAGCCCCAGCATTTT. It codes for CASSILGTGVSQPQHF.

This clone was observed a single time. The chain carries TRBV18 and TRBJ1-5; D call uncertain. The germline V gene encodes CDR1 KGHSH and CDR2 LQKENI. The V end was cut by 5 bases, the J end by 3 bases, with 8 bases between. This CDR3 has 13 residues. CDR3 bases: TGTGCCAGCTCAGAAGACACCAATCAGCCCCAGCATTTT. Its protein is CASSEDTNQPQHF.

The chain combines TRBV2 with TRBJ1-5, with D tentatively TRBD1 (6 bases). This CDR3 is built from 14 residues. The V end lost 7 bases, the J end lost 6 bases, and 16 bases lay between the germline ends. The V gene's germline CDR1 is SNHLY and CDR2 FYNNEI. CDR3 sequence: CASNDNRAGQPQHF. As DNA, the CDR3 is TGTGCCAGCAACGATAACAGGGCAGGTCAGCCCCAGCATTTT.

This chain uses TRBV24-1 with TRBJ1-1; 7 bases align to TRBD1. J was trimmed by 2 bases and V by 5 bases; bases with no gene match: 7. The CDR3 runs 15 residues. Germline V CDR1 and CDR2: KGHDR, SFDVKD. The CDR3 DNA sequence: TGTGCCACCAGTGCTCCGACAGGGTACAACACTGAAGCTTTCTTT. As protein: CATSAPTGYNTEAFF.

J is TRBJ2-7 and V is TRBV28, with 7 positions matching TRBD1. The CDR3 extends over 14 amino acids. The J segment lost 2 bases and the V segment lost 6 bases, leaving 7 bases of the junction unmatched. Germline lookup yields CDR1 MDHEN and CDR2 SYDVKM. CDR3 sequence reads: CASSPGGRTYEQYF. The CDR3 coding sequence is TGTGCCAGCAGCCCAGGGGGTAGAACCTACGAGCAGTACTTC.

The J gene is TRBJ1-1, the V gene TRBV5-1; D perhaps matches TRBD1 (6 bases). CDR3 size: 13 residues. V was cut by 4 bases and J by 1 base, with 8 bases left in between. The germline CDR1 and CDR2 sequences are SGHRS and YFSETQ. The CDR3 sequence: CASSVGQNTEAFF. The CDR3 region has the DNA TGCGCCAGCAGCGTGGGACAGAACACTGAAGCTTTCTTT.

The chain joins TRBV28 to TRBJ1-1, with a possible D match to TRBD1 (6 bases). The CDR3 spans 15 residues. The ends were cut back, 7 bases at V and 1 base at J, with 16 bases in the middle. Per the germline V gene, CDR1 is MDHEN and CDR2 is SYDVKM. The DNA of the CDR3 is TGTGCCAGCACCATCCGGGGGGGGCCGAACACTGAAGCTTTCTTT. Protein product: CASTIRGGPNTEAFF.

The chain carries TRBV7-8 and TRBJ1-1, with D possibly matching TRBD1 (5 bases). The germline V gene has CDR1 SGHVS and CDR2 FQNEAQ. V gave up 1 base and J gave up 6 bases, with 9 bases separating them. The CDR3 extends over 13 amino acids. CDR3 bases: TGTGCCAGCAGCTTAGAGTGGGGCGCTGAAGCTTTCTTT. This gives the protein CASSLEWGAEAFF.

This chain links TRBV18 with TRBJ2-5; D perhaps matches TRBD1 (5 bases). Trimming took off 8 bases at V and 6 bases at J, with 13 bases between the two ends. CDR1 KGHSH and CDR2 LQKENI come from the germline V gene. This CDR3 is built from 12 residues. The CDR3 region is CASTGQLQTQYF. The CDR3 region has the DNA TGTGCCAGCACAGGCCAGCTCCAGACCCAGTACTTC.

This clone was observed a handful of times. CDR3 sequence: CATSGGRTGDYTF. The CDR3 region has the DNA TGTGCCACCAGTGGCGGCAGGACAGGGGACTACACCTTC. The V gene is TRBV24-1, the J gene TRBJ1-2; 9 bases agree with TRBD1. Germline lookup yields CDR1 KGHDR and CDR2 SFDVKD. Unmatched junction bases numbered 7, after V lost 5 bases and J lost 10 bases. The CDR3 contains 13 residues.

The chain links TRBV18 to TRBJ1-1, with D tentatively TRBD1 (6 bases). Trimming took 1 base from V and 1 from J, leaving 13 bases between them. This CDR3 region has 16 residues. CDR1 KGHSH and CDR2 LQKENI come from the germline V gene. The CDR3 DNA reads TGTGCCAGCTCACCACTTTTCAGGGGCCAGAACACTGAAGCTTTCTTT. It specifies CASSPLFRGQNTEAFF.